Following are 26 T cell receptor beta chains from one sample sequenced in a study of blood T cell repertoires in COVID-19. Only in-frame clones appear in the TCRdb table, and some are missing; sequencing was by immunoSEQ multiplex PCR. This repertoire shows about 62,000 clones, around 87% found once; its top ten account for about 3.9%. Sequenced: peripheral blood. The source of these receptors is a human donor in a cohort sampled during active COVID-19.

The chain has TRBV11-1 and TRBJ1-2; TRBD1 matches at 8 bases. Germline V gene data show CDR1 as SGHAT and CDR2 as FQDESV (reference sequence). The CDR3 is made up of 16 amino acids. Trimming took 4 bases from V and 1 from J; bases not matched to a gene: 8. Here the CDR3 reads CASSSPPGQDNYGYTF. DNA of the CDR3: TGTGCCAGCAGCTCACCCCCGGGACAGGATAACTATGGCTACACCTTC.

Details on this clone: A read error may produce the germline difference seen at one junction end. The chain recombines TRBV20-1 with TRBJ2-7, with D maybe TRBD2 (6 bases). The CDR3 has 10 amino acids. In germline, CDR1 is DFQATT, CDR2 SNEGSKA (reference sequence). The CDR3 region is CSARRRGSFF. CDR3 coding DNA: TGCAGTGCTAGGCGACGGGGGTCTTTTTTC.

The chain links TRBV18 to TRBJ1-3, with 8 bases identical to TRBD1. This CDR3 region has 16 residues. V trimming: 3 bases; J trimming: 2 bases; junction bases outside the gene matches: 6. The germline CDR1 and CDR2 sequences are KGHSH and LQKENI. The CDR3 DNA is TGTGCCAGCTCACCCCCCCAGACAGGGGCTGGAAACACCATATATTTT. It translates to CASSPPQTGAGNTIYF.

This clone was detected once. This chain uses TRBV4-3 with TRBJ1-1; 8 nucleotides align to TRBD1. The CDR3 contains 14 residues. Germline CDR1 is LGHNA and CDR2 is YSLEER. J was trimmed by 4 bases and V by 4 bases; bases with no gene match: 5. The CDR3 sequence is CASSRLTGGTEAFF. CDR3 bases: TGCGCCAGCAGCCGACTAACAGGGGGCACTGAAGCTTTCTTT.

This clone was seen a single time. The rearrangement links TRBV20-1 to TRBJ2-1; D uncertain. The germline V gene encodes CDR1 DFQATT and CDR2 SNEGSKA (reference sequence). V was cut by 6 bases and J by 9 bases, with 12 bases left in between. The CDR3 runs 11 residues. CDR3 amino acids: CSAADTSEQFF. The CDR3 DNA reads TGCAGTGCCGCGGATACAAGTGAGCAGTTCTTC.

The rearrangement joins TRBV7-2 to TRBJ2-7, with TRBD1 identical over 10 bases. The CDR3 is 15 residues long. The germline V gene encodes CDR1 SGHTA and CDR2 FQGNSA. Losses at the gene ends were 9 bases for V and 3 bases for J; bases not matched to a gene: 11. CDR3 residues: CASSYGGTGVYEQYF. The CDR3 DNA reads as TGTGCCAGTAGTTATGGTGGGACAGGGGTCTACGAGCAGTACTTC.

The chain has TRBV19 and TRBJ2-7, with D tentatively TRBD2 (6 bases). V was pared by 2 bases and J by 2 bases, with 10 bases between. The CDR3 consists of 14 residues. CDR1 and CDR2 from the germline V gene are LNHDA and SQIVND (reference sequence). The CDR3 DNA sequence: TGTGCCAGTAGTATATCGCGCGGGACCTACGAGCAGTACTTC. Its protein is CASSISRGTYEQYF.

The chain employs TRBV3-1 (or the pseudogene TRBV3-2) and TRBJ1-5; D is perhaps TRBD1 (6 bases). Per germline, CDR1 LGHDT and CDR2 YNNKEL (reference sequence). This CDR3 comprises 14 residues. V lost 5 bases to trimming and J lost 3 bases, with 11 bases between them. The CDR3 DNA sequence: TGTGCCAGCAGCGCGACAGGAAACAATCAGCCCCAGCATTTT. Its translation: CASSATGNNQPQHF.

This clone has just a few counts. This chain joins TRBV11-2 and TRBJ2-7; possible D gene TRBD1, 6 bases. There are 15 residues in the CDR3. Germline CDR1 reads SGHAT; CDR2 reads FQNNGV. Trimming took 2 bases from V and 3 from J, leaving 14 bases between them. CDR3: CASSLQGQGSYEQYF. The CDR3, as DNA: TGTGCCAGCAGCTTACAAGGTCAGGGGAGCTACGAGCAGTACTTC.

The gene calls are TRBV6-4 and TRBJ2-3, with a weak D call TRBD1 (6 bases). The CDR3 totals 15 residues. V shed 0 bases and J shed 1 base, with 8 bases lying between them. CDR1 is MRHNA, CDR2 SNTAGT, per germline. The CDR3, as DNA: TGTGCCAGCAGTGACTCCAGGGGAGGCACAGATACGCAGTATTTT. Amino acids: CASSDSRGGTDTQYF.

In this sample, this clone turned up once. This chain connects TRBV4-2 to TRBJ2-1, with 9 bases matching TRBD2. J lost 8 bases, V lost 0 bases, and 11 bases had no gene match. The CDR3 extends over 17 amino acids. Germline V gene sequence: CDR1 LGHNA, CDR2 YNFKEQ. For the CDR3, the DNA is TGTGCCAGCAGCCAAGAGCCGGTATTAGCGGGAGCTCATGAGCAGTTCTTC. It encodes CASSQEPVLAGAHEQFF.

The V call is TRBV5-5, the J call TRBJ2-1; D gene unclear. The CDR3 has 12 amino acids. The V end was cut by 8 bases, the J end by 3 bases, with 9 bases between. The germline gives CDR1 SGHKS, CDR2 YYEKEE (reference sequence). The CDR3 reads CASYGYYNEQFF. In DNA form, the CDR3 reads TGTGCCAGTTACGGGTACTACAATGAGCAGTTCTTC. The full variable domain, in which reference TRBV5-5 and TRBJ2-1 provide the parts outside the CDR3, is DAGVTQSPTHLIKTRGQQVTLRCSPISGHKSVSWYQQVLGQGPQFIFQYYEKEERGRGNFPDRFSARQFPNYSSELNVNALLLGDSALYLCASYGYYNEQFFGPGTRLTVL.

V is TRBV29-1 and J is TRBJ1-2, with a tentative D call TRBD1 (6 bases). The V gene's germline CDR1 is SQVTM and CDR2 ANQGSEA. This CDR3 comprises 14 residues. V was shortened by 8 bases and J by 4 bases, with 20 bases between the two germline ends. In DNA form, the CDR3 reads TGCAGCACTCGGGGGGCCGACAGCGCCTATGGCTACACCTTC. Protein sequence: CSTRGADSAYGYTF.

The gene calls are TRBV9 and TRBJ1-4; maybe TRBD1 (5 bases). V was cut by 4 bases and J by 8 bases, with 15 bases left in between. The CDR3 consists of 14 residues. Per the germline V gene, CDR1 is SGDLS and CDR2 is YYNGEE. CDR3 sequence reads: CASSYTGGGEKLFF. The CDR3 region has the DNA TGTGCCAGCAGCTACACGGGGGGTGGGGAAAAACTGTTTTTT.

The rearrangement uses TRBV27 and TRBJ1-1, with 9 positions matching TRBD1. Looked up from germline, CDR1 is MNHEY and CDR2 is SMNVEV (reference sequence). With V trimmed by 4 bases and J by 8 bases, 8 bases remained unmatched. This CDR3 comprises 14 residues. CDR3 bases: TGTGCCAGCAGTTCATTACAGGGGGCGCGGGAAGCTTTCTTT. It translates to CASSSLQGAREAFF.

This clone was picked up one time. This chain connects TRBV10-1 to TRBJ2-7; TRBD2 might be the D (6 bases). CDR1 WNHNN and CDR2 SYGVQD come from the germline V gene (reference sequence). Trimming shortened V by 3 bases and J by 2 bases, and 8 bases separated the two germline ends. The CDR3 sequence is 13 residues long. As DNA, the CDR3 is TGCGCCAGCAGTGACCCGGGGGCCTACGAGCAGTACTTC. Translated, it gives CASSDPGAYEQYF.

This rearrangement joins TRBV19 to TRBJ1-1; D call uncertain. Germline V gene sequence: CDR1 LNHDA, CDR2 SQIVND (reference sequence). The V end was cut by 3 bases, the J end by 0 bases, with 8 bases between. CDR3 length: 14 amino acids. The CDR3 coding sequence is TGTGCCAGTAGTATTTTCTTCTTGAACACTGAAGCTTTCTTT. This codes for CASSIFFLNTEAFF.

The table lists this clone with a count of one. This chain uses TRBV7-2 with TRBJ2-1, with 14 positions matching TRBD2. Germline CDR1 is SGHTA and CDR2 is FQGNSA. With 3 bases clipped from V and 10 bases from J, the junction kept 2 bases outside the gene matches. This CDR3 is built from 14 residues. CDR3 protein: CASSLTSGREEQFF. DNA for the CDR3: TGTGCCAGCAGCTTGACTAGCGGGAGGGAAGAGCAGTTCTTC.

The DNA of the CDR3 is TGTGCCAGCAGTGACTTCGGGACAGGGCTCTACGAGCAGTACTTC. This gives the protein CASSDFGTGLYEQYF. The chain recombines TRBV2 with TRBJ2-7, with 9 bases identical to TRBD1. After removal of 3 bases from V and 3 bases from J, the junction contained 6 bases not matched to a gene. The CDR3 length is 15 residues. Germline loops: CDR1 SNHLY, CDR2 FYNNEI.

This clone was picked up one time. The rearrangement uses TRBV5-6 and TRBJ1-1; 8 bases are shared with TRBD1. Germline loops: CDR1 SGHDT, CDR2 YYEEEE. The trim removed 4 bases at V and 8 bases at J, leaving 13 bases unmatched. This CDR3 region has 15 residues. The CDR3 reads CASSLQGARTREAFF. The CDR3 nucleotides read TGTGCCAGCAGCCTCCAGGGGGCACGGACTAGAGAAGCTTTCTTT.

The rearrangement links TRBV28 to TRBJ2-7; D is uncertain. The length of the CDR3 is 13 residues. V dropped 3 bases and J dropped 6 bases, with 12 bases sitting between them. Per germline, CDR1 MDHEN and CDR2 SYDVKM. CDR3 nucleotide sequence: TGTGCCAGCAGTTTTTCAGGATCCAGCGAGCAGTACTTC. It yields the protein CASSFSGSSEQYF.

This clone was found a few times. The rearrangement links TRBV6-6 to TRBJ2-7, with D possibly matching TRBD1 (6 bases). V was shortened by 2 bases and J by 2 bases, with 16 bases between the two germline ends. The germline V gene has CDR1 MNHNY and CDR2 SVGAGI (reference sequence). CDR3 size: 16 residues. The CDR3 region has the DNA TGTGCCAGCAGTTACAGGGACGTGGCAGGGGCCTACGAGCAGTACTTC. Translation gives CASSYRDVAGAYEQYF.

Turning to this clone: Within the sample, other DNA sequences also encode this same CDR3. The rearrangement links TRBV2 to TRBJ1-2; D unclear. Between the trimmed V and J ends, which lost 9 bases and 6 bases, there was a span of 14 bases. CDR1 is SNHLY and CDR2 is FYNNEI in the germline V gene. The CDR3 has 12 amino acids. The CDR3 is CARGELNDGYTF. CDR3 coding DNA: TGTGCCAGGGGCGAGTTAAACGATGGCTACACCTTC. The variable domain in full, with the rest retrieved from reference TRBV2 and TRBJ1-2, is EPEVTQTPSHQVTQMGQEVILRCVPISNHLYFYWYRQILGQKVEFLVSFYNNEISEKSEIFDDQFSVERPDGSNFTLKIRSTKLEDSAMYFCARGELNDGYTFGSGTRLTVV.

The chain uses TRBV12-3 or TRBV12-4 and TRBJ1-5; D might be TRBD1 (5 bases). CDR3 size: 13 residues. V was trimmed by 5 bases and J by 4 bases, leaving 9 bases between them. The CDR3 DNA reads TGTGCCAGCAGTCAACAGGCGAATCAGCCCCAGCATTTT. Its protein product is CASSQQANQPQHF.

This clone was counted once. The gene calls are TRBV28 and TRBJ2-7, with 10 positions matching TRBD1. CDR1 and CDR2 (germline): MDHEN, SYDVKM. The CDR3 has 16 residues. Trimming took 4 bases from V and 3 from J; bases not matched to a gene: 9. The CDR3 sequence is CASSSLPGTGDYEQYF. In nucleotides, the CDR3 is TGTGCCAGCAGTTCACTACCGGGGACAGGGGACTACGAGCAGTACTTC.

The CDR3 sequence: CASSPRQYNEQFF. Written as DNA, the CDR3 is TGTGCCAGCAGCCCTAGACAGTACAATGAGCAGTTCTTC. The rearrangement uses TRBV13 and TRBJ2-1; a weak D match, TRBD1 (5 bases). The CDR3 sequence is 13 residues long. Germline CDR1 PRHDT, CDR2 FYEKMQ (reference sequence). Between the trimmed V and J ends, which lost 5 bases and 4 bases, there was a span of 9 bases.